A selection of T cell receptor beta chains follows, all from one sample in a study of control samples from healthy donors and cancer patients. Produced via immunoSEQ multiplex PCR; TCRdb's table is partial and in-frame only. This sample has fewer than 95,000 clones, with roughly 89% found just once. Specimen: blood. The receptors derive from a man under 40 in good health. Both conserved end residues are part of each CDR3. The order of the fields is J gene, V gene, clone size, D gene, CDR3 protein, CDR3 DNA. The D gene is left open where the match is weak. Clone size, where shown, is once, few, many, or a class for clones that have expanded.

TRBJ1-3 TRBV16 - - CASSSLGVTGNTIYF TGTGCCAGCAGCTCCCTCGGGGTGACTGGAAACACCATATATTTT
TRBJ1-3 TRBV6-5 - TRBD1 CASRRTGDSGNTIYF TGTGCCAGCAGACGGACAGGGGACTCTGGAAACACCATATATTTT
TRBJ1-1 TRBV25-1 few - CASSAQGSWNTEAFF TGTGCCAGCAGTGCGCAGGGGAGTTGGAACACTGAAGCTTTCTTT
TRBJ2-7 TRBV3-1/TRBV3-2 - - CASSQKLQGGQYF TGTGCCAGCAGCCAAAAGCTCCAGGGCGGACAGTACTTC
TRBJ2-5 TRBV18 few TRBD2 CASSPLTSGEKTQYF TGTGCCAGCTCACCACTGACTAGCGGGGAAAAGACCCAGTACTTC
TRBJ2-3 TRBV28 once - CASSERRSFRPSDTQYF TGTGCCAGCAGTGAGAGACGGTCCTTCCGGCCCTCAGATACGCAGTATTTT
TRBJ2-3 TRBV5-1 - - CASSSGSGLLFF TGCGCCAGCAGCTCGGGATCGGGATTACTCTTCTTT
TRBJ2-7 TRBV5-1 - TRBD2 CASSSGTSGSFEQYF TGCGCCAGCAGCTCTGGGACTAGCGGGTCCTTCGAGCAGTACTTC
TRBJ2-7 TRBV5-1 - - CASSLGVVGGSYEQYF TGCGCCAGCAGCTTGGGGGTTGTAGGGGGATCCTACGAGCAGTACTTC
TRBJ1-5 TRBV19 - - CASSISGDVGQPQHF TGTGCCAGTAGTATCTCAGGGGACGTGGGTCAGCCCCAGCATTTT
TRBJ2-3 TRBV27 - TRBD2 CASSFLGGGDTQYF TGTGCCAGCAGTTTTTTGGGGGGGGGAGATACGCAGTATTTT
TRBJ2-7 TRBV10-3 - - CAISPQNSYEQYF TGTGCCATCAGCCCCCAGAACTCCTACGAGCAGTACTTC
TRBJ1-1 TRBV30 - TRBD1 CAWTGGGTEAFF TGTGCCTGGACAGGGGGAGGCACTGAAGCTTTCTTT
TRBJ2-3 TRBV7-2 - - CATTRERSTDTQYF TGTGCCACCACCCGGGAGCGTAGCACAGATACGCAGTATTTT
TRBJ1-1 TRBV23-1 - - CASSGPDGTKAFF TGCGCCAGCAGCGGACCGGACGGGACGAAGGCTTTCTTT
TRBJ2-7 TRBV30 - TRBD2 CAWSSPLGGELHYEQYF TGTGCCTGGAGTTCCCCGCTGGGGGGGGAACTTCACTACGAGCAGTACTTC
TRBJ2-5 TRBV5-1 - TRBD1 CASSLGTGQETQYF TGCGCCAGCAGCTTGGGGACAGGACAAGAGACCCAGTACTTC
TRBJ2-5 TRBV19 - - CASSIARGVETQYF TGTGCCAGTAGTATCGCGAGGGGGGTCGAGACCCAGTACTTC
TRBJ1-2 TRBV7-9 - - CASNSRLTVNYGYTF TGTGCCAGCAACTCACGCCTCACGGTTAACTATGGCTACACCTTC
TRBJ2-4 TRBV27 once - CASSLSGSKNIQYF TGTGCCAGCAGTTTATCGGGCAGTAAAAACATTCAGTACTTC
TRBJ2-3 TRBV27 - TRBD2 CASSSLGLAGGWDTQYF TGTGCCAGCAGCTCCCTCGGGCTAGCGGGAGGGTGGGATACGCAGTATTTT
TRBJ2-3 TRBV6-2/TRBV6-3 - TRBD2 CASSYPLAGVTDTQYF TGTGCCAGCAGTTACCCCCTAGCGGGGGTCACAGATACGCAGTATTTT
TRBJ2-1 TRBV9 - - CASSVEPHSGPGLAFF TGTGCCAGCAGCGTAGAGCCCCATTCCGGGCCCGGGCTAGCGTTCTTC
TRBJ1-5 TRBV2 - - CASSMGGGNQPQHF TGTGCCAGCTCCATGGGGGGGGGTAATCAGCCCCAGCATTTT
TRBJ2-7 TRBV11-2 - TRBD2 CASSLDLTSGRYEQYF TGTGCCAGCAGCTTAGATCTTACTAGCGGTCGCTACGAGCAGTACTTC
TRBJ2-7 TRBV5-4 - - CASSSPGPDPYEQYF TGTGCCAGCAGCTCCCCGGGGCCAGATCCCTACGAGCAGTACTTC
TRBJ1-3 TRBV29-1 - TRBD1 CSVRTGAGNTIYF TGCAGCGTCCGCACAGGGGCTGGAAACACCATATATTTT
TRBJ1-2 TRBV5-1 - - CASSSNPGTNYGYTF TGCGCCAGCAGCTCTAACCCTGGGACTAACTATGGCTACACCTTC
TRBJ1-2 TRBV3-1/TRBV3-2 - TRBD1 CASSRLDRGNGYTF TGTGCCAGCAGCCGATTAGACAGGGGGAATGGCTACACCTTC
TRBJ2-7 TRBV5-1 - - CASSHTIGQGGRGYEQYF TGCGCCAGCAGCCACACGATCGGACAGGGTGGGAGGGGGTACGAGCAGTACTTC
TRBJ2-7 TRBV5-1 - TRBD1 CASSDSQGYEQYF TGCGCCAGCAGCGACTCACAGGGGTACGAGCAGTACTTC
TRBJ2-7 TRBV19 - - CATTESRGQRRPYEQYF TGTGCCACCACGGAATCCCGGGGCCAAAGACGGCCCTACGAGCAGTACTTC
TRBJ2-1 TRBV2 once - CASRNQGNEQFF TGTGCCAGCAGGAACCAGGGCAATGAGCAGTTCTTC
TRBJ2-2 TRBV29-1 - - CSVDTGTPSRGNTGELFF TGCAGCGTTGATACCGGGACACCCAGCCGAGGGAACACCGGGGAGCTGTTTTTT
TRBJ2-3 TRBV3-1/TRBV3-2 - TRBD2 CASSQHSGGPSTDTQYF TGTGCCAGCAGCCAACATAGCGGGGGGCCTAGCACAGATACGCAGTATTTT
TRBJ2-3 TRBV18 - - CASSLDSVALGRSTDTQYF TGTGCCAGCTCATTGGACTCCGTAGCGCTAGGGCGTAGCACAGATACGCAGTATTTT
TRBJ2-1 TRBV9 once TRBD2 CASSARPGREGEYEQFF TGTGCCAGCAGCGCCCGTCCTGGGCGGGAGGGCGAGTATGAGCAGTTCTTC
TRBJ2-1 TRBV7-2 - TRBD2 CASSTSGRAPINEQFF TGTGCCAGCAGCACCAGCGGGAGGGCCCCGATAAATGAGCAGTTCTTC
TRBJ2-5 TRBV6-5 - TRBD2 CASGRLAGGGETQYF TGTGCCAGCGGAAGACTAGCGGGAGGAGGGGAGACCCAGTACTTC
TRBJ2-2 TRBV30 once - CAWPATGRELFF TGTGCCTGGCCGGCAACGGGCCGGGAGCTGTTTTTT
TRBJ1-5 TRBV11-2 once - CASSSTGRGQPQHF TGTGCCAGCAGCTCGACGGGCAGGGGACAGCCCCAGCATTTT